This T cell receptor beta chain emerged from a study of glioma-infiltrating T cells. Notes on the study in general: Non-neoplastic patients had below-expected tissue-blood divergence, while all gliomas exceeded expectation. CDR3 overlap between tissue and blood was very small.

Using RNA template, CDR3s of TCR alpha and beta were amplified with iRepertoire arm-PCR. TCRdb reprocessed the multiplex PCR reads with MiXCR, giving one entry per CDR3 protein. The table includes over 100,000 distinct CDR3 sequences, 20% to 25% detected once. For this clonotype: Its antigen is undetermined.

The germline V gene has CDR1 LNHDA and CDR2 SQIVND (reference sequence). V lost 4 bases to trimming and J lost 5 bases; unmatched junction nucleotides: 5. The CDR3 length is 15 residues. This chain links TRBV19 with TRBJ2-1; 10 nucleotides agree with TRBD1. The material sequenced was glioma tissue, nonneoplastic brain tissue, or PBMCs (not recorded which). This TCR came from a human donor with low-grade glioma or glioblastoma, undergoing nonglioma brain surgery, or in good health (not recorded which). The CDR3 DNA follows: TGTGCCAGTAGTACCCGGGACAGGGGACACAATGAGCAGTTCTTC. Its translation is CASSTRDRGHNEQFF.